The 12 T cell receptor beta chains presented below share a single source sample, sequenced in a study of T cells in Graves' hyperthyroidism and ophthalmopathy. Using RNA transcripts as the source, TCR beta CDR3 regions were amplified. An initial round of RT-PCR targeting the TCR CDR3 relied on the HTBI primer set. TCRdb redid the calling of the multiplex PCR reads with MiXCR, one entry per CDR3 protein. The sample yields 530,000 or so distinct CDR3 sequences, 15% to 20% seen once. What was sequenced was blood. These receptor sequences come from a young woman with Graves' ophthalmopathy.

This clonotype appeared a few times. The rearrangement links TRBV5-1 to TRBJ1-2; weak D call: TRBD1 (5 bases). The CDR3 runs to 13 residues. Trimming took off 4 bases at V and 4 bases at J, with 11 bases between the two ends. Germline V CDR1 and CDR2: SGHRS, YFSETQ. CDR3 protein: CASSKTDFYGYTF. CDR3 nucleotide sequence: TGCGCCAGCAGCAAGACAGATTTCTATGGCTACACCTTC.

This chain uses TRBV3-1 with TRBJ2-7; possibly TRBD2 for D (5 bases). The CDR3 consists of 16 residues. Germline V lookup: CDR1 LGHDT, CDR2 YNNKEL (reference sequence). Trimming stripped 2 bases from V and 4 bases from J, with 18 bases between. The CDR3 reads CASSQFLAEARYEQYF. CDR3 coding DNA: TGTGCCAGCAGCCAATTCCTTGCGGAGGCCCGGTACGAGCAGTACTTC.

The chain joins TRBV5-6 to TRBJ1-1, with D hard to call. The CDR3 is made up of 16 amino acids. Germline loops: CDR1 SGHDT, CDR2 YYEEEE. Trimming stripped 4 bases from V and 0 bases from J, with 16 bases between. In DNA form, the CDR3 reads TGTGCCAGCAGCCCCACCGGGCAGCCTATGAACACTGAAGCTTTCTTT. As protein: CASSPTGQPMNTEAFF.

This clonotype occurred a few times. The chain couples TRBV7-9 to TRBJ1-2; D gene uncertain. The CDR3 consists of 14 residues. Germline assignment: CDR1 SEHNR and CDR2 FQNEAQ (reference sequence). V was trimmed by 1 base and J by 7 bases, leaving 13 bases between them. The CDR3 reads CASSLVGDPTGYTF. The CDR3 DNA sequence: TGTGCCAGCAGCTTAGTTGGGGATCCTACTGGCTACACCTTC.

V and J are TRBV5-1 and TRBJ2-7, with TRBD1 identical over 9 bases. V was pared by 2 bases and J by 3 bases, with 6 bases of the junction left unmatched. This CDR3 comprises 15 residues. The germline gives CDR1 SGHRS, CDR2 YFSETQ. The CDR3 spells CASSFHRGPIYEQYF. The CDR3, as DNA: TGCGCCAGCAGCTTTCACAGGGGGCCTATCTACGAGCAGTACTTC.

This clonotype was counted many times. This rearrangement joins TRBV12-3 or TRBV12-4 to TRBJ2-7; possible D gene TRBD2, 5 bases. The CDR3 contains 15 residues. Trimming stripped 6 bases from V and 2 bases from J, with 17 bases between. CDR3 region: CASRPRIIGAYEQYF. Written as DNA, the CDR3 is TGTGCCAGCAGGCCCCGAATAATCGGGGCCTACGAGCAGTACTTC.

This clonotype showed up many times. The chain recombines TRBV7-9 with TRBJ2-1; tentative D call: TRBD2 (5 bases). In germline, CDR1 is SEHNR, CDR2 FQNEAQ (reference sequence). V dropped 6 bases and J dropped 7 bases, with 7 bases sitting between them. The CDR3 runs 11 residues. The CDR3 coding sequence is TGTGCCAGCAGTCCGGGGAATGAGCAGTTCTTC. It translates to CASSPGNEQFF.

This clonotype was detected ten times or more. J is TRBJ1-1 and V is TRBV12-3 or TRBV12-4, with D perhaps TRBD1 (5 bases). The CDR3 is 14 amino acids. Trimming pared 6 bases from V and 1 base from J, leaving 12 bases between. The CDR3 nucleotides are TGTGCCAGCAGCCCATTGGGGGGGAACACTGAAGCTTTCTTT. Translation gives CASSPLGGNTEAFF.

This clonotype showed up many times. The chain couples TRBV13 to TRBJ2-2; D remains ambiguous. V dropped 5 bases and J dropped 5 bases, with 6 bases sitting between them. The CDR3 is 12 residues long. Germline CDR1 and CDR2: PRHDT and FYEKMQ (reference sequence). CDR3 nucleotides: TGTGCCAGCAGCACCGTTACCGGGGAGCTGTTTTTT. This sequence encodes CASSTVTGELFF.

This clonotype showed up many times. The V and J genes are TRBV30 and TRBJ1-5; a possible D gene is TRBD1 (6 bases). Trimming removed 2 bases from V and 5 bases from J, with 10 bases in between. The CDR3 covers 13 residues. CDR1 is GTSNPN, CDR2 SVGIG, per germline (reference sequence). The CDR3 region is CAWSYKGDQPQHF. The CDR3 DNA is TGTGCCTGGAGTTATAAGGGGGATCAGCCCCAGCATTTT.

Note on this clonotype: With a much larger clone just one base away, this may be a read error. The chain links TRBV2 to TRBJ1-2, with a possible D match to TRBD1 (5 bases). CDR3 length: 12 amino acids. V lost 7 bases and J lost 7, with 13 bases in between. Germline CDR1 SNHLY, CDR2 FYNNEI. The CDR3 spells CASNGGLSGYTF. The CDR3 DNA follows: TGTGCCAGCAACGGGGGGTTGAGTGGCTACACCTTC. The variable domain in full, completed from reference TRBV2 and TRBJ1-2, reads EPEVTQTPSHQVTQMGQEVILRCVPISNHLYFYWYRQILGQKVEFLVSFYNNEISEKSEIFDDQFSVERPDGSNFTLKIRSTKLEDSAMYFCASNGGLSGYTFGSGTRLTVV.

This clonotype was found many times. The chain carries TRBV2 and TRBJ1-4, with unresolved D. CDR3 size: 16 residues. Germline lookup yields CDR1 SNHLY and CDR2 FYNNEI. Trimming left V 2 bases short and J 2 bases short, with 12 bases between. The CDR3, as DNA: TGTGCCAGCAGTGAACGATTTGTCACCACTAATGAAAAACTGTTTTTT. Amino acids: CASSERFVTTNEKLFF. The whole variable domain, filled in from reference TRBV2 and TRBJ1-4, reads EPEVTQTPSHQVTQMGQEVILRCVPISNHLYFYWYRQILGQKVEFLVSFYNNEISEKSEIFDDQFSVERPDGSNFTLKIRSTKLEDSAMYFCASSERFVTTNEKLFFGSGTQLSVL.